Each of the 30 T cell receptor beta chains below was sequenced from the same sample in a study of blood T cell repertoires in COVID-19. TCRdb's table, derived via immunoSEQ multiplex PCR, lists solely in-frame clones and lacks some. The sample yields just over 300,000 clones, around 89% seen once. Source material: PBMCs or T cells enriched from blood (not recorded which). These receptors came from a woman aged 18-29 years with acute COVID-19.

This chain joins TRBV21-1 and TRBJ1-1; the D segment call TRBD1 is taken from the table without a DNA check. TRBV21-1 is designated a pseudogene. The CDR3 is made up of 13 amino acids. The CDR3 loop is CASSNHRQTEAFF. The CDR3 nucleotides are TGTGCCAGCAGCAACCATCGACAGACTGAAGCTTTCTTT.

The chain is built from TRBV3-1 (or the pseudogene TRBV3-2) and TRBJ2-1; 8 bases are a match to TRBD1. Germline V gives CDR1 LGHDT, CDR2 YNNKEL (reference sequence). After removal of 1 base from V and 6 bases from J, the junction contained 8 bases not matched to a gene. This CDR3 comprises 16 residues. CDR3 DNA sequence: TGTGCCAGCAGCCAAGGGGACAGGCGACCCCTCAATGAGCAGTTCTTC. This sequence encodes CASSQGDRRPLNEQFF.

The V gene is TRBV28, the J gene TRBJ1-2; D is possibly TRBD1 (5 bases). V lost 6 bases to trimming and J lost 8 bases, with 19 bases between them. The CDR3 consists of 14 residues. Germline CDR1 and CDR2: MDHEN and SYDVKM. The CDR3 protein is CASRGGLGPTGYTF. The CDR3 DNA follows: TGTGCCAGCAGGGGGGGGTTAGGCCCCACGGGCTACACCTTC.

The chain uses TRBV9 and TRBJ1-4, with 11 bases that match TRBD1. The V and J ends lost 3 bases and 8 bases, in that order; junction bases with no gene match: 18. The CDR3 runs to 19 residues. Germline V gives CDR1 SGDLS, CDR2 YYNGEE. The CDR3 protein is CASSERAGTGGRREEKLFF. CDR3 sequence (DNA): TGTGCCAGCAGCGAGAGGGCCGGGACAGGGGGAAGAAGAGAAGAAAAACTGTTTTTT. Together with reference TRBV9 and TRBJ1-4, the CDR3 gives the full variable domain: DSGVTQTPKHLITATGQRVTLRCSPRSGDLSVYWYQQSLDQGLQFLIQYYNGEERAKGNILERFSAQQFPDLHSELNLSSLELGDSALYFCASSERAGTGGRREEKLFFGSGTQLSVL.

The chain is built from TRBV5-4 and TRBJ2-1, with 7 bases that match TRBD2. V gave up 3 bases and J gave up 5 bases; unmatched junction bases: 11. The CDR3 is 16 residues long. Germline V lookup: CDR1 SGHNT, CDR2 YYREEE (reference sequence). The CDR3 DNA follows: TGTGCCAGCAGCTCGGCCTCTAGCGGACTCCACAATGAGCAGTTCTTC. Translating it yields CASSSASSGLHNEQFF.

This chain connects TRBV5-1 to TRBJ2-3, with D perhaps matching TRBD2 (5 bases). The germline CDR1 and CDR2 sequences are SGHRS and YFSETQ. The V end lost 4 bases, the J end lost 4 bases, and 7 bases lay between the germline ends. This CDR3 has 12 residues. DNA for the CDR3: TGCGCCAGCAGCCGGGGTCCAGATACGCAGTATTTT. It specifies CASSRGPDTQYF. Based on the CDR3 plus reference TRBV5-1 and TRBJ2-3, the full variable domain is KAGVTQTPRYLIKTRGQQVTLSCSPISGHRSVSWYQQTPGQGLQFLFEYFSETQRNKGNFPGRFSGRQFSNSRSEMNVSTLELGDSALYLCASSRGPDTQYFGPGTRLTVL.

The chain carries TRBV7-9 and TRBJ2-7; 8 bases fit TRBD2. Germline V gene lookup returns CDR1 SEHNR and CDR2 FQNEAQ (reference sequence). Trimming took 3 bases from V and 4 from J; bases not matched to a gene: 8. The CDR3 has 15 residues. The CDR3 region has the DNA TGTGCCAGCAGCTTTTTGTCTAGCGGGCCGTACGAGCAGTACTTC. Its translation: CASSFLSSGPYEQYF.

This chain uses TRBV4-2 with TRBJ2-7; the match to TRBD2 covers 9 bases. CDR1 and CDR2 (germline): LGHNA, YNFKEQ. The CDR3 is 15 residues long. J lost 3 bases, V lost 1 base, and 4 bases had no gene match. The CDR3 sequence is CASSQGGAGGYEQYF. The CDR3 nucleotides read TGTGCCAGCAGCCAAGGGGGAGCGGGAGGCTACGAGCAGTACTTC.

The chain employs TRBV30 and TRBJ1-3, with 10 bases matching TRBD1. CDR1 and CDR2 (germline): GTSNPN, SVGIG (reference sequence). The CDR3 runs 14 residues. V shed 7 bases, J shed 4 bases, and the junction held 7 bases outside the gene matches. The CDR3 DNA sequence: TGTGCCTCCAGACAGGGGGCTTTAGGAAACACCATATATTTT. Its protein product is CASRQGALGNTIYF. Full variable domain (outside the CDR3, taken from reference TRBV30 and TRBJ1-3): SQTIHQWPATLVQPVGSPLSLECTVEGTSNPNLYWYRQAAGRGLQLLFYSVGIGQISSEVPQNLSASRPQDRQFILSSKKLLLSDSGFYLCASRQGALGNTIYFGEGSWLTVV.

The rearrangement joins TRBV3-1 (or the pseudogene TRBV3-2) to TRBJ2-1; D might be TRBD1 (6 bases). CDR3 length: 17 residues. V was pared by 3 bases and J by 8 bases, with 23 bases between. Germline loops: CDR1 LGHDT, CDR2 YNNKEL (reference sequence). DNA of the CDR3: TGTGCCAGCAGCCATACCCGGGACCTAGGGGGACGGGATGAGCAGTTCTTC. Protein product: CASSHTRDLGGRDEQFF.

As DNA, the CDR3 is TGTGCCAGCAGTCGGGATAGCAATCAGCCCCAGCATTTT. This encodes CASSRDSNQPQHF. This chain joins TRBV2 and TRBJ1-5, with D uncertain. CDR1 is SNHLY and CDR2 is FYNNEI in the germline V gene. The CDR3 sequence is 13 residues long. Trimming cost V 5 bases and J 0 bases, with 5 bases left between them.

The V gene is TRBV9, the J gene TRBJ2-3; tentative D call: TRBD1 (6 bases). Trimming cost V 0 bases and J 0 bases, with 14 bases left between them. Germline V gene sequence: CDR1 SGDLS, CDR2 YYNGEE. This CDR3 contains 17 residues. CDR3 residues: CASSVGDIGSSTDTQYF. The DNA for the CDR3 is TGTGCCAGCAGCGTAGGGGACATAGGTTCTAGCACAGATACGCAGTATTTT.

The gene calls are TRBV10-3 and TRBJ1-1; 8 nucleotides align to TRBD1. The germline V gene encodes CDR1 ENHRY and CDR2 SYGVKD. J lost 1 base, V lost 5 bases, and 3 bases had no gene match. CDR3 size: 14 residues. The CDR3 region is CAISKTGENTEAFF. Here the CDR3 DNA reads TGTGCCATCAGTAAGACAGGGGAGAACACTGAAGCTTTCTTT.

This chain connects TRBV7-9 to TRBJ2-3, with a possible D match to TRBD1 (6 bases). V lost 4 bases to trimming and J lost 2 bases, with 13 bases between them. Germline values: CDR1 SEHNR, CDR2 FQNEAQ (reference sequence). The CDR3 runs 15 residues. The CDR3 region has the DNA TGTGCCAGCAGCTCAGGACAGCAGTTCACAGATACGCAGTATTTT. Translation gives CASSSGQQFTDTQYF.

Here the CDR3 reads CASSQEGGPSTDTQYF. DNA of the CDR3: TGTGCCAGCAGCCAAGAGGGGGGGCCTAGCACAGATACGCAGTATTTT. J is TRBJ2-3 and V is TRBV4-2, with D possibly being TRBD2 (7 bases). The germline gives CDR1 LGHNA, CDR2 YNFKEQ. The CDR3 has 16 amino acids. V shed 0 bases and J shed 0 bases, with 10 bases lying between them.

This sequence joins TRBV28 and TRBJ2-3; TRBD2 is a possible D gene (6 bases). Germline assignment: CDR1 MDHEN and CDR2 SYDVKM. CDR3 length: 15 residues. Trimming cost V 6 bases and J 5 bases, with 18 bases left between them. In nucleotides, the CDR3 is TGTGCCAGCAGCGTGACTAGTGATCAGCTAGATACGCAGTATTTT. Translation gives CASSVTSDQLDTQYF. Combining the CDR3 with reference TRBV28 and TRBJ2-3 gives the whole variable domain DVKVTQSSRYLVKRTGEKVFLECVQDMDHENMFWYRQDPGLGLRLIYFSYDVKMKEKGDIPEGYSVSREKKERFSLILESASTNQTSMYLCASSVTSDQLDTQYFGPGTRLTVL.

The chain has TRBV6-5 and TRBJ2-7; 7 positions agree with TRBD1. The CDR3 covers 13 residues. Germline trimming cut 6 bases from V and 5 bases from J; bases unmatched to any gene: 7. In germline, CDR1 is MNHEY, CDR2 SVGAGI. In DNA, the CDR3 is TGTGCCAGCAGCAGACAGGGCTACCACGAGCAGTACTTC. Protein: CASSRQGYHEQYF.

The rearrangement joins TRBV3-1 (or the pseudogene TRBV3-2) to TRBJ1-2; 10 nucleotides agree with TRBD1. CDR1 LGHDT and CDR2 YNNKEL come from the germline V gene (reference sequence). Trimming took 4 bases from V and 13 from J; bases not matched to a gene: 12. There are 14 residues in the CDR3. The CDR3 spells CASSRPGTGDLPTF. DNA for the CDR3: TGTGCCAGCAGCCGGCCGGGGACAGGGGACTTACCCACCTTC.

The CDR3 nucleotides are TGTGCCAGCAGCCCGGGACAGGGGGAGGTGAACACTGAAGCTTTCTTT. Protein sequence: CASSPGQGEVNTEAFF. The gene calls are TRBV11-1 and TRBJ1-1; TRBD1 matches 11 bases. This CDR3 region has 16 residues. Germline V lookup: CDR1 SGHAT, CDR2 FQDESV (reference sequence). V dropped 5 bases and J dropped 0; count of bases not matched to a gene: 5.

The rearrangement uses TRBV5-8 and TRBJ1-5; 7 bases are shared with TRBD1. J gave up 0 bases and V 2 bases, and 5 bases lay outside the gene matches. This CDR3 is built from 16 residues. Germline V gene data show CDR1 as SGHTS and CDR2 as YDEGEE. The CDR3 sequence is CASSLETGISNQPQHF. CDR3 in DNA: TGTGCCAGCAGCTTAGAGACAGGGATTAGCAATCAGCCCCAGCATTTT.

This clone occurred once. The chain combines TRBV5-5 with TRBJ2-7; a weak D match, TRBD2 (6 bases). V lost 4 bases and J 6 bases, leaving 20 bases between the germline ends. CDR3 length equals 15 residues. CDR1 is SGHKS and CDR2 is YYEKEE in the germline V gene (reference sequence). The CDR3 is CASSPTAGSKGEQYF. In DNA, the CDR3 is TGTGCCAGCAGCCCCACCGCCGGGAGTAAAGGCGAGCAGTACTTC.

The rearrangement links TRBV27 to TRBJ1-1; tentative D call: TRBD1 (5 bases). The CDR3 sequence is 15 residues long. CDR1 and CDR2 (germline): MNHEY, SMNVEV (reference sequence). V lost 5 bases to trimming and J lost 4 bases, with 17 bases between them. CDR3: CASSPAPGGVTEAFF. The CDR3 coding sequence is TGTGCCAGCAGTCCCGCCCCGGGGGGGGTCACTGAAGCTTTCTTT.

The V gene is TRBV27, the J gene TRBJ2-7; 8 bases are a match to TRBD2. There are 14 residues in the CDR3. Trimming took 3 bases from V and 5 from J; bases not matched to a gene: 6. CDR1 and CDR2 (germline): MNHEY, SMNVEV (reference sequence). The CDR3 protein is CASSFSSGRHEQYF. The CDR3 region has the DNA TGTGCCAGCAGTTTCTCTAGCGGGCGCCACGAGCAGTACTTC.

The CDR3 protein is CASSQWKQAETQYF. In nucleotides, the CDR3 is TGCGCCAGCAGTCAATGGAAACAGGCGGAGACCCAGTACTTC. This rearrangement joins TRBV23-1 to TRBJ2-5; tentatively, D is TRBD1 (5 bases). TRBV23-1 is an ORF for which the function is uncertain. The CDR3 loop spans 14 amino acids. Trimming removed 1 base at V and 5 bases at J, with 11 bases between.

The V call is TRBV18, the J call TRBJ2-2; D is unclear. V dropped 0 bases and J dropped 2 bases, with 7 bases sitting between them. The CDR3 is 15 amino acids. Germline loops: CDR1 KGHSH, CDR2 LQKENI. The CDR3 nucleotides are TGTGCCAGCTCACCACCGGGCTACAACACCGGGGAGCTGTTTTTT. Encoded protein: CASSPPGYNTGELFF.

This clone appeared once. The rearrangement uses TRBV11-2 and TRBJ1-1, with D uncertain. The germline V gene has CDR1 SGHAT and CDR2 FQNNGV. The V gene lost 2 bases and the J gene lost 3 bases, with 10 bases spanning the gap. The CDR3 loop spans 14 amino acids. CDR3 coding DNA: TGTGCCAGCAGCTTACAACAGCCTTACACTGAAGCTTTCTTT. Protein product: CASSLQQPYTEAFF.

The J gene is TRBJ2-7, the V gene TRBV2, with D maybe TRBD2 (5 bases). Per germline, CDR1 SNHLY and CDR2 FYNNEI. The CDR3 has 13 amino acids. V was clipped by 11 bases and J by 1 base, with 15 bases between them. Written as DNA, the CDR3 is TGTGCCGGAGGCAGCCTAGCTTCCTACGAGCAGTACTTC. This encodes CAGGSLASYEQYF.

This CDR3 is CASSFSQGNGYTF. The CDR3 coding sequence is TGTGCCAGCAGTTTTTCCCAGGGTAATGGCTACACCTTC. This chain uses TRBV28 with TRBJ1-2; TRBD1 might be the D (5 bases). Trimming left V 3 bases short and J 6 bases short, with 11 bases between. There are 13 residues in the CDR3. Germline V gene sequence: CDR1 MDHEN, CDR2 SYDVKM.

This rearrangement joins TRBV14 to TRBJ2-1; the match to TRBD1 covers 8 bases. The CDR3 is made up of 16 amino acids. Trimming cost V 2 bases and J 2 bases; bases outside gene matches: 5. CDR1 is SGHDN, CDR2 FVKESK, per germline. The CDR3 here is CASSQLTGATYNEQFF. The CDR3 DNA reads as TGTGCCAGCAGCCAACTGACAGGGGCCACCTACAATGAGCAGTTCTTC.

J is TRBJ1-3 and V is TRBV28; a possible D gene is TRBD1 (5 bases). Germline assignment: CDR1 MDHEN and CDR2 SYDVKM. The CDR3 runs 12 residues. V was clipped by 2 bases and J by 8 bases, with 7 bases between them. CDR3 protein: CASSLQGDTIYF. CDR3 coding DNA: TGTGCCAGCAGTTTACAGGGTGACACCATATATTTT.